These 8 T cell receptor beta chains originate from one sample sequenced in a study of T cells after yellow fever vaccination. TCRdb re-derived calls from the 5' RACE reads in MiXCR, one entry per CDR3 protein. The data show 550,000 to 750,000 distinct CDR3 sequences, 13% seen once. The source was PBMCs, collected on the day of the yellow fever booster vaccination. The receptors shown here come from a man under 40 who received the YFV17D yellow fever vaccine.

This clonotype was found a few times. V gene TRBV6-1 combines with J gene TRBJ2-1; possible D gene TRBD2, 7 bases. The germline V gene has CDR1 MNHNS and CDR2 SASEGT. The ends were cut back, 6 bases at V and 2 bases at J, with 14 bases in the middle. The length of the CDR3 is 15 residues. The CDR3 region is CASRVQGGTYNEQFF. The CDR3 bases are TGTGCCAGCAGAGTACAGGGAGGGACCTACAATGAGCAGTTCTTC.

This clonotype came up many times. The chain recombines TRBV5-5 with TRBJ2-3, with D unresolved. Germline V gives CDR1 SGHKS, CDR2 YYEKEE (reference sequence). The V end was cut by 4 bases, the J end by 2 bases, with 11 bases between. This CDR3 is built from 14 residues. The CDR3 protein is CASSLPTDTDTQYF. Here the CDR3 DNA reads TGTGCCAGCAGCCTCCCCACCGACACAGATACGCAGTATTTT.

The J gene is TRBJ2-7, the V gene TRBV4-1; D is perhaps TRBD2 (5 bases). The CDR3 is 12 amino acids. The V end was cut by 4 bases, the J end by 6 bases, with 10 bases between. Germline V lookup: CDR1 MGHRA, CDR2 YSYEKL. The CDR3 here is CASSREGLEQYF. DNA for the CDR3: TGCGCCAGCAGCCGGGAAGGACTCGAGCAGTACTTC.

The chain links TRBV12-3 or TRBV12-4 to TRBJ2-2; TRBD2 is a possible D gene (8 bases). V was pared by 7 bases and J by 6 bases, with 15 bases between. The CDR3 length is 14 residues. The CDR3 DNA sequence: TGTGCCAGCATCCTTAGCGGGACAGCCGGGGAGCTGTTTTTT. Translating gives CASILSGTAGELFF.

This clonotype was seen a few times. This chain connects TRBV24-1 to TRBJ2-3; 8 bases match TRBD2. The CDR3 has 16 amino acids. Germline V lookup: CDR1 KGHDR, CDR2 SFDVKD. V lost 4 bases, J lost 1 base, and 6 bases stayed unmatched. This chain's CDR3 is CATSEVAGTGTDTQYF. The CDR3, as DNA: TGTGCCACCAGTGAGGTAGCGGGAACGGGCACAGATACGCAGTATTTT.

This clonotype was picked up many times. This chain uses TRBV3-1 with TRBJ2-5; D gene unclear. CDR3 length equals 11 residues. V gave up 6 bases and J gave up 5 bases, with 7 bases separating them. Germline V gene lookup returns CDR1 LGHDT and CDR2 YNNKEL (reference sequence). CDR3 bases: TGTGCCAGCAGTAGGGCGGAGACCCAGTACTTC. Protein sequence: CASSRAETQYF.

The rearrangement links TRBV20-1 to TRBJ1-4; a weak D match, TRBD1 (5 bases). V was clipped by 5 bases and J by 7 bases, with 17 bases between them. This CDR3 comprises 14 residues. Germline lookup yields CDR1 DFQATT and CDR2 SNEGSKA (reference sequence). CDR3 residues: CSASLGDMSEKLFF. CDR3 DNA sequence: TGCAGTGCTTCGCTAGGGGATATGAGTGAAAAACTGTTTTTT.

This chain joins TRBV27 and TRBJ2-7; 7 nucleotides match TRBD1. Germline assignment: CDR1 MNHEY and CDR2 SMNVEV (reference sequence). J was trimmed by 3 bases and V by 3 bases; bases with no gene match: 5. This CDR3 is 14 amino acids long. The CDR3 region has the DNA TGTGCCAGCAGTTTTGAGGGGGCGAGCTACGAGCAGTACTTC. This translates into CASSFEGASYEQYF.